This T cell receptor beta chain was sequenced for a study of somatic mutations in cytotoxic T cells in rheumatoid arthritis. With 3 bases removed from V and 4 bases from J, the gap between germline ends came to 13 bases. This CDR3 has 14 amino acids. In germline, CDR1 is SGDLS, CDR2 YYNGEE. The table came from immunoSEQ multiplex PCR; TCRdb's copy has only in-frame clones and leaves some out. This sample has under 20,000 clones, with around 80% found just once. Only a few counts were recorded for this clone. Material: CD8+ T cells sorted from blood. This TCR was sampled from an adult with rheumatoid arthritis. This chain links TRBV9 with TRBJ1-1, with D possibly matching TRBD1 (5 bases). Here the CDR3 reads CASSAEGEGTEAFF. CDR3 nucleotides: TGTGCCAGCAGCGCCGAAGGGGAGGGCACTGAAGCTTTCTTT.